These 12 T cell receptor beta chains share one sample of origin, sequenced in a study of cytotoxic CD8 clonotypes in ibrutinib-treated CLL. The protocol was immunoSEQ multiplex PCR, while the TCRdb copy is restricted to in-frame clones and leaves out a portion. The sample comprises some 92,000 clones, around 77% of which are singletons, and roughly 24% rests with the top ten. The sequencing here drew on PBMCs, taken after 24 months of ibrutinib treatment. These receptors originate from a human donor with chronic lymphocytic leukemia.

This clone was seen once. The V gene is TRBV30, the J gene TRBJ2-3; D is unclear. The V end was cut by 4 bases, the J end by 2 bases, with 4 bases between. Germline V gene sequence: CDR1 GTSNPN, CDR2 SVGIG (reference sequence). The CDR3 length is 11 residues. In nucleotides, the CDR3 is TGTGCCTGGACTACCACAGATACGCAGTATTTT. Protein product: CAWTTTDTQYF.

This clone showed up just a few times. The chain couples TRBV29-1 to TRBJ2-1; possibly TRBD1 or TRBD2 for D (5 bases each). Trimming removed 5 bases at V and 0 bases at J, with 11 bases between. This CDR3 is 14 amino acids long. Per the germline V gene, CDR1 is SQVTM and CDR2 is ANQGSEA. The CDR3 DNA reads TGCAGCGTTAGGGACCGAGGCTCCTACAATGAGCAGTTCTTC. It translates to CSVRDRGSYNEQFF.

The rearrangement uses TRBV5-1 and TRBJ2-7; 8 positions agree with TRBD1. Germline assignment: CDR1 SGHRS and CDR2 YFSETQ. The CDR3 extends over 15 amino acids. Trimming took 4 bases from V and 2 from J; bases not matched to a gene: 8. DNA for the CDR3: TGCGCCAGCAGCCCGGGACAGGCGCTAACCTACGAGCAGTACTTC. Its protein is CASSPGQALTYEQYF.

The rearrangement joins TRBV28 to TRBJ2-7; 10 nucleotides agree with TRBD2. Germline V gene data show CDR1 as MDHEN and CDR2 as SYDVKM. The CDR3 loop spans 17 amino acids. Trimming removed 1 base from V and 7 bases from J; junction bases left unmatched: 13. The CDR3 DNA follows: TGTGCCAGCAGTTTATACGGGGTCCTAGCGGGAGAGGGGGAGCAGTACTTC. This sequence encodes CASSLYGVLAGEGEQYF.

V and J are TRBV5-1 and TRBJ2-7, with 7 bases matching TRBD1. Trimming took 4 bases from V and 2 from J; bases not matched to a gene: 9. Germline V lookup: CDR1 SGHRS, CDR2 YFSETQ. This CDR3 contains 15 residues. Here the CDR3 reads CASSINYGTAYEQYF. CDR3 DNA: TGCGCCAGCAGCATTAATTACGGGACAGCCTACGAGCAGTACTTC. Together with reference TRBV5-1 and TRBJ2-7, the CDR3 gives the full variable domain: KAGVTQTPRYLIKTRGQQVTLSCSPISGHRSVSWYQQTPGQGLQFLFEYFSETQRNKGNFPGRFSGRQFSNSRSEMNVSTLELGDSALYLCASSINYGTAYEQYFGPGTRLTVT.

The chain couples TRBV27 to TRBJ1-3; TRBD1 matches 7 bases. Germline CDR1 reads MNHEY; CDR2 reads SMNVEV (reference sequence). J gave up 3 bases and V 6 bases, and 5 bases lay outside the gene matches. CDR3 size: 14 residues. The DNA for the CDR3 is TGTGCCAGCAGCCTAGGGGGCTTTGGAAACACCATATATTTT. Translated, it gives CASSLGGFGNTIYF.

This clone appeared a few times. The gene calls are TRBV4-1 and TRBJ2-5; 9 nucleotides match TRBD2. Losses at the gene ends were 1 base for V and 5 bases for J; bases not matched to a gene: 8. The CDR3 sequence is 16 residues long. CDR1 and CDR2 from the germline V gene are MGHRA and YSYEKL. Written as DNA, the CDR3 is TGCGCCAGCAGCCAAGCAGCGGGAGGTCTCCTGGAGACCCAGTACTTC. Its protein product is CASSQAAGGLLETQYF.

CDR3 in amino acids: CAIRRVYEQYF. The CDR3 DNA is TGTGCCATCAGAAGAGTCTACGAGCAGTACTTC. J is TRBJ2-7 and V is TRBV10-3; D unresolved. There are 11 residues in the CDR3. From germline, CDR1 is ENHRY and CDR2 SYGVKD. V was cut by 6 bases and J by 3 bases, with 6 bases left in between.

The V and J genes are TRBV5-1 and TRBJ2-2, with 9 bases that match TRBD2. This CDR3 spans 14 amino acids. V lost 4 bases, J lost 7 bases, and 5 bases stayed unmatched. Germline CDR1 SGHRS, CDR2 YFSETQ. As DNA, the CDR3 is TGCGCCAGCAGCCCGGGACTAGCTGTCGGGGAGCTGTTTTTT. Protein product: CASSPGLAVGELFF.

This clone was seen more than once but under ten times. The rearrangement links TRBV5-1 to TRBJ2-7; 9 positions agree with TRBD1. V shed 4 bases and J 4 bases; nucleotides not matched to a gene: 6. Germline V CDR1 and CDR2: SGHRS, YFSETQ. The CDR3 spans 14 residues. The CDR3 protein is CASSPGTGSYEQYF. The CDR3 DNA reads as TGCGCCAGCAGCCCCGGGACAGGGAGTTACGAGCAGTACTTC.

This chain links TRBV4-3 with TRBJ2-1; 12 bases are shared with TRBD2. Germline V gives CDR1 LGHNA, CDR2 YSLEER. The CDR3 totals 19 residues. J gave up 4 bases and V 0 bases, and 10 bases lay outside the gene matches. The CDR3 region has the DNA TGCGCCAGCAGCCAAGATACAGCCCTTGGACTAGCGGGGTACAATGAGCAGTTCTTC. Protein product: CASSQDTALGLAGYNEQFF.

The gene calls are TRBV11-2 and TRBJ2-5, with D possibly TRBD2 on 5 matching bases. This CDR3 region has 15 residues. Germline CDR1 and CDR2: SGHAT and FQNNGV. The V gene lost 3 bases and the J gene lost 5 bases, with 16 bases spanning the gap. The CDR3 nucleotides are TGTGCCAGCAGCTTGTACGGGGTAACTCGGGAGACCCAGTACTTC. Its protein is CASSLYGVTRETQYF.